A selection of T cell receptor beta chains follows, all from one sample in a study of cytomegalovirus exposure and HLA in healthy donors. The assay was immunoSEQ multiplex PCR, and TCRdb's table has in-frame clones only and misses some. This sample yields some 54,000 clones, of which about three quarters are seen a single time; about 3% belongs to the top ten. The source material was PBMCs. All receptors come from a man aged 18 to 29 in good health and CMV-seronegative. CDR3s include the opening cysteine and the closing phenylalanine or tryptophan. Fields, in order: V gene, J gene, D gene, clone size, CDR3 DNA, CDR3 protein. The D gene is left open where the match is weak. Expanded clones get a size class; other rows say once, few or many, or leave the size out.

v_gene: TRBV5-1; j_gene: TRBJ2-7; d_gene: .; abundance: .; CDR3nt: TGCGCCAGCAGCCGAACCGGCTACGAGCAGTACTTC; CDR3aa: CASSRTGYEQYF
v_gene: TRBV4-2; j_gene: TRBJ2-1; d_gene: .; abundance: .; CDR3nt: TGTGCCAGCAGCCAAACGTCCACTAGTATTTATGAGCAGTTCTTC; CDR3aa: CASSQTSTSIYEQFF
v_gene: TRBV7-2; j_gene: TRBJ2-7; d_gene: TRBD1; abundance: .; CDR3nt: TGTGCCAGCAGCGAAGGCAGGGGGCCCCGCGAGCAGTACTTC; CDR3aa: CASSEGRGPREQYF
v_gene: TRBV9; j_gene: TRBJ1-4; d_gene: TRBD1; abundance: few; CDR3nt: TGTGCCAGCAGCCCGAGGGGACAGCCGAATGAAAAACTGTTTTTT; CDR3aa: CASSPRGQPNEKLFF
v_gene: TRBV10-1; j_gene: TRBJ2-7; d_gene: .; abundance: few; CDR3nt: TGCGCCAGCAGTCCGGGACTCTACGAGCAGTACTTC; CDR3aa: CASSPGLYEQYF
v_gene: TRBV30; j_gene: TRBJ2-7; d_gene: TRBD2; abundance: .; CDR3nt: TGTGCCTGGTCTCGGGGACTAAGCTACGAGCAGTACTTC; CDR3aa: CAWSRGLSYEQYF
v_gene: TRBV28; j_gene: TRBJ2-7; d_gene: TRBD2; abundance: .; CDR3nt: TGTGCCAGCAGTTTAACCCTATCCCTGGCGGGAGCCTCCTACGAGCAGTACTTC; CDR3aa: CASSLTLSLAGASYEQYF
v_gene: TRBV7-9; j_gene: TRBJ2-3; d_gene: .; abundance: .; CDR3nt: TGTGCCAGCAGCTCGTACAGGGAAGGGGGCACAGATACGCAGTATTTT; CDR3aa: CASSSYREGGTDTQYF
v_gene: TRBV5-1; j_gene: TRBJ2-7; d_gene: TRBD1; abundance: .; CDR3nt: TGCGCCAGCCGCCCCGGGACAGGTAGCCACGAGCAGTACTTC; CDR3aa: CASRPGTGSHEQYF
v_gene: TRBV6-6; j_gene: TRBJ1-4; d_gene: TRBD1; abundance: .; CDR3nt: TGTGCCAGCAGTTACGGACAGGCCACTAATGAAAAACTGTTTTTT; CDR3aa: CASSYGQATNEKLFF
v_gene: TRBV7-2; j_gene: TRBJ2-2; d_gene: .; abundance: .; CDR3nt: TGTGCCAGCAGCCGCAAAGTGGCAGGGGTCAACACCGGGGAGCTGTTTTTT; CDR3aa: CASSRKVAGVNTGELFF
v_gene: TRBV28; j_gene: TRBJ1-1; d_gene: TRBD1; abundance: .; CDR3nt: TGTGCCAGCAGGGGGACAGGAGGTAGCACTGAAGCTTTCTTT; CDR3aa: CASRGTGGSTEAFF
v_gene: TRBV9; j_gene: TRBJ2-1; d_gene: .; abundance: few; CDR3nt: TGTGCCAGCTCAGACCTTCAGGGATACAATGAGCAGTTCTTC; CDR3aa: CASSDLQGYNEQFF
v_gene: TRBV28; j_gene: TRBJ2-5; d_gene: .; abundance: .; CDR3nt: TGTGCCAGCAGTTTATCGGAGACCCAGTACTTC; CDR3aa: CASSLSETQYF
v_gene: TRBV4-3; j_gene: TRBJ1-2; d_gene: TRBD1; abundance: .; CDR3nt: TGCGCCAGCAGCCTGACAGGGTCTGATGGCTACACCTTC; CDR3aa: CASSLTGSDGYTF
v_gene: TRBV10-2; j_gene: TRBJ1-2; d_gene: TRBD1; abundance: .; CDR3nt: TGCGCCAGCAGCGCGACAGGGGGGTTGGATGGCTACACCTTC; CDR3aa: CASSATGGLDGYTF
v_gene: TRBV6-1; j_gene: TRBJ2-1; d_gene: TRBD2; abundance: .; CDR3nt: TGTGCCAGCAGTGTTACCACTAGCGTCTTTAACAATGAGCAGTTCTTC; CDR3aa: CASSVTTSVFNNEQFF
v_gene: TRBV15; j_gene: TRBJ1-1; d_gene: .; abundance: .; CDR3nt: TGTGCCACCAGCCGTTTGTCTGAGGGTACTGAAGCTTTCTTT; CDR3aa: CATSRLSEGTEAFF
v_gene: TRBV6-5; j_gene: TRBJ2-2; d_gene: TRBD2; abundance: .; CDR3nt: TGTGCCAGCCGATTGGGAGGGGTCGACACCGGGGAGCTGTTTTTT; CDR3aa: CASRLGGVDTGELFF
v_gene: TRBV4-3; j_gene: TRBJ2-7; d_gene: TRBD2; abundance: .; CDR3nt: TGCGCCAGCAGCCAACTAGCGGGAGGGCCAATTCAGTCCTACGAGCAGTACTTC; CDR3aa: CASSQLAGGPIQSYEQYF
v_gene: TRBV5-1; j_gene: TRBJ2-7; d_gene: TRBD1; abundance: .; CDR3nt: TGCGCCAGCAGCTGGGACAGCACCTACGAGCAGTACTTC; CDR3aa: CASSWDSTYEQYF
v_gene: TRBV2; j_gene: TRBJ2-5; d_gene: .; abundance: few; CDR3nt: TGTGCCAGCAGTGAAGGGTACAGAACCCAAGAGACCCAGTACTTC; CDR3aa: CASSEGYRTQETQYF
v_gene: TRBV5-6; j_gene: TRBJ2-7; d_gene: .; abundance: .; CDR3nt: TGTGCCAGCAGCTTGGGGCGGGGCGCCCTAACCTACGAGCAGTACTTC; CDR3aa: CASSLGRGALTYEQYF
v_gene: TRBV7-9; j_gene: TRBJ2-5; d_gene: .; abundance: .; CDR3nt: TGTGCCAGCAGCTCCCCTCGTACAGAACAAGAGACCCAGTACTTC; CDR3aa: CASSSPRTEQETQYF
v_gene: TRBV9; j_gene: TRBJ2-1; d_gene: TRBD1; abundance: .; CDR3nt: TGTGCCAGCAGCGTAGTTTTAGGACAGGGGAATGAGCAGTTCTTC; CDR3aa: CASSVVLGQGNEQFF
v_gene: TRBV29-1; j_gene: TRBJ2-7; d_gene: TRBD1; abundance: once; CDR3nt: TGCAGCGCTCGACAGGGACCCCCCTACTACGAGCAGTACTTC; CDR3aa: CSARQGPPYYEQYF
v_gene: TRBV4-1; j_gene: TRBJ1-5; d_gene: .; abundance: .; CDR3nt: TGCGCCAGCCGCGCCGTGGGCAGCAATCAGCCCCAGCATTTT; CDR3aa: CASRAVGSNQPQHF
v_gene: TRBV29-1; j_gene: TRBJ1-4; d_gene: .; abundance: .; CDR3nt: TGCAGCGTCTCGGCGGCGACAACTAATGAAAAACTGTTTTTT; CDR3aa: CSVSAATTNEKLFF
v_gene: TRBV27; j_gene: TRBJ1-1; d_gene: TRBD1; abundance: .; CDR3nt: TGTGCCAGCAGTCTACAGGGGTCCGAAGCTTTCTTT; CDR3aa: CASSLQGSEAFF
v_gene: TRBV4-2; j_gene: TRBJ2-5; d_gene: .; abundance: .; CDR3nt: TGTGCCAGTAGCCAGCTCCCGAGAACAGGTCGAGAGACCCAGTACTTC; CDR3aa: CASSQLPRTGRETQYF
v_gene: TRBV4-1; j_gene: TRBJ2-5; d_gene: TRBD2; abundance: .; CDR3nt: TGCGCCAGCAGCCAAGGGACTAGCGGCGGAGAGACCCAGTACTTC; CDR3aa: CASSQGTSGGETQYF
v_gene: TRBV5-4; j_gene: TRBJ1-1; d_gene: TRBD1; abundance: .; CDR3nt: TGTGCCAGCAGCTTGGGAGGGGGCCCCCCAACGGCTTTCTTT; CDR3aa: CASSLGGGPPTAFF
v_gene: TRBV4-3; j_gene: TRBJ2-3; d_gene: TRBD2; abundance: .; CDR3nt: TGCGCCAGCAGCCAATTGCTAGCGGGAGCTACAGATACGCAGTATTTT; CDR3aa: CASSQLLAGATDTQYF
v_gene: TRBV2; j_gene: TRBJ1-4; d_gene: .; abundance: .; CDR3nt: TGTGCCAGCAGTGAAGCCCCCCCGACAGAAACTAATGAAAAACTGTTTTTT; CDR3aa: CASSEAPPTETNEKLFF
v_gene: TRBV11-3; j_gene: TRBJ2-5; d_gene: .; abundance: few; CDR3nt: TGTGCCAGCAGCTTAGACTACACAGAGGAGACCCAGTACTTC; CDR3aa: CASSLDYTEETQYF
v_gene: TRBV29-1; j_gene: TRBJ2-7; d_gene: .; abundance: few; CDR3nt: TGCAGCGTTGAGACAAACACTATAGGAGGCTACGAGCAGTACTTC; CDR3aa: CSVETNTIGGYEQYF
v_gene: TRBV5-6; j_gene: TRBJ1-6; d_gene: TRBD1; abundance: .; CDR3nt: TGTGCCAGCAGCTCGGACAGGGGGCTACGTAATTCACCCCTCCACTTT; CDR3aa: CASSSDRGLRNSPLHF
v_gene: TRBV27; j_gene: TRBJ1-2; d_gene: .; abundance: .; CDR3nt: TGTGCCAGCAGCTCTACGGGGGATTGGTACGGCTACACCTTC; CDR3aa: CASSSTGDWYGYTF
v_gene: TRBV6-5; j_gene: TRBJ1-1; d_gene: TRBD1; abundance: few; CDR3nt: TGTGCCAGCAGTTATCAGGGGGGCACTGAAGCTTTCTTT; CDR3aa: CASSYQGGTEAFF
v_gene: TRBV4-3; j_gene: TRBJ1-1; d_gene: .; abundance: .; CDR3nt: TGCGCCAGCAGCCAAGGCCCAGGGGCACACACTGAAGCTTTCTTT; CDR3aa: CASSQGPGAHTEAFF